The present T cell receptor (beta chain) was sequenced within a study of PD-1 blockade in classical Hodgkin lymphoma. The junction had 8 bases not matched to a gene; V was cut back by 1 base and J by 8 bases. Per the germline V gene, CDR1 is KGHSH and CDR2 is LQKENI. The CDR3 contains 16 residues. In regard to this clone: Its specificity is unknown.

Study outcomes and limitations: Those achieving complete response showed baseline diversity like newly diagnosed patients. Individuals who commenced nivolumab within less than 1 year of ASCT were excluded. In newly diagnosed patients, baseline TCR diversity was reportedly below that of healthy donors.

No patient escaped relapse after autologous stem cell transplantation, and brentuximab vedotin exposure varied. Best outcomes ranged across complete response, partial response and progressive disease. Sequenced by immunoSEQ multiplex PCR; TCRdb stores in-frame clones only, minus some. The repertoire holds 90,000 to 120,000 clones, with 80% to 90% as singletons. The receptor comes from a human donor with classical Hodgkin lymphoma. The input for sequencing was peripheral blood mononuclear cells (PBMCs), taken before the second cycle of nivolumab. The V call is TRBV18, the J call TRBJ1-4; 9 bases are shared with TRBD1. The chain's CDR3 is CASSPQGQGMLEKLFF. CDR3 DNA sequence: TGTGCCAGCTCACCACAAGGACAGGGGATGTTGGAAAAACTGTTTTTT.